Listed here are 32 T cell receptor beta chains from one sample, sequenced in a study of graft-versus-host responses after intestinal transplantation (dated by TCRdb to the early 2020s). Libraries were made using the immunoSEQ multiplex PCR assay. TCRdb retrieved this table from immuneACCESS and kept in-frame rearrangements only. Not all clones are present; in checked studies, unresolved V genes account for under half, and no reason is known for the remainder. For this sample the table gives 75,000 to 100,000 clones, of which 86% were detected only once. Over 1.1% of the sample goes to the ten largest clones. Sequencing was performed on PBMCs, taken 255 days after intestinal transplant. These receptor sequences come from a human patient who received an intestinal transplant, so some T cells may come from the graft donor.

This clone was found once. The V gene is TRBV5-6, the J gene TRBJ1-4; D unclear. Germline CDR1 is SGHDT and CDR2 is YYEEEE. V gave up 0 bases and J gave up 0 bases, with 6 bases separating them. The CDR3 sequence is 15 residues long. The CDR3: CASSLVAPTNEKLFF. CDR3 in DNA: TGTGCCAGCAGCTTGGTCGCCCCAACTAATGAAAAACTGTTTTTT. Full variable domain (outside the CDR3, taken from reference TRBV5-6 and TRBJ1-4): DAGVTQSPTHLIKTRGQQVTLRCSPKSGHDTVSWYQQALGQGPQFIFQYYEEEERQRGNFPDRFSGHQFPNYSSELNVNALLLGDSALYLCASSLVAPTNEKLFFGSGTQLSVL.

V is TRBV4-3 and J is TRBJ2-4; no clear D. V shed 4 bases and J shed 1 base, with 5 bases lying between them. The germline V gene encodes CDR1 LGHNA and CDR2 YSLEER. The CDR3 is made up of 13 amino acids. The CDR3 reads CASSLNAKNIQYF. DNA for the CDR3: TGCGCCAGCAGCCTTAACGCCAAAAACATTCAGTACTTC.

The chain has TRBV6-5 and TRBJ2-3, with 10 bases that match TRBD1. Germline CDR1 and CDR2: MNHEY and SVGAGI. Trimming at V came to 0 bases and at J to 4 bases, leaving 1 base not matched to a gene. This CDR3 has 15 residues. The CDR3 coding sequence is TGTGCCAGCAGTTACTCGGGGACAGGGGCAGATACGCAGTATTTT. Its protein is CASSYSGTGADTQYF.

This clone came up once. The chain has TRBV2 and TRBJ2-5; D is unresolved. Deletions cut 3 bases from V and 5 bases from J, with 10 bases between. From germline, CDR1 is SNHLY and CDR2 FYNNEI. The CDR3 is made up of 13 amino acids. Here the CDR3 DNA reads TGTGCCAGCAGTGAGAACCCGGCGGAGACCCAGTACTTC. It codes for CASSENPAETQYF.

A few counts support this clone. This sequence joins TRBV6-4 and TRBJ2-1, with 8 nucleotides matching TRBD2. This CDR3 spans 15 amino acids. With V trimmed by 3 bases and J by 10 bases, 11 bases remained unmatched. Germline V CDR1 and CDR2: MRHNA, SNTAGT. Written as DNA, the CDR3 is TGTGCCAGCAGTGAAAAAGACGGGGGGGCGGAGGAGCAGTTCTTC. Amino acids: CASSEKDGGAEEQFF.

This clone was counted a few times. The chain is built from TRBV25-1 and TRBJ1-2, with 9 bases fitting TRBD1. CDR3 length: 14 amino acids. J gave up 6 bases and V 4 bases, and 6 bases lay outside the gene matches. CDR1 and CDR2 (germline): MGHDK, SYGVNS. In DNA, the CDR3 is TGTGCCAGCAGTGTACAGGGGGCGCTGGATGGCTACACCTTC. Encoded protein: CASSVQGALDGYTF.

This chain links TRBV6-5 with TRBJ1-1; TRBD1 agrees at 8 bases. With 6 bases clipped from V and 3 bases from J, the junction kept 9 bases outside the gene matches. The CDR3 extends over 15 amino acids. Germline V gene lookup returns CDR1 MNHEY and CDR2 SVGAGI. The CDR3 nucleotides are TGTGCCAGCAGCCGCGGACAGGGAAGCTACACTGAAGCTTTCTTT. This gives the protein CASSRGQGSYTEAFF.

The chain has TRBV19 and TRBJ1-1, with TRBD1 matching over 8 bases. J lost 7 bases, V lost 6 bases, and 10 bases had no gene match. The germline gives CDR1 LNHDA, CDR2 SQIVND (reference sequence). This CDR3 is 14 amino acids long. The CDR3 reads CASSPGQGRSEAFF. The CDR3, as DNA: TGTGCCAGTAGCCCCGGACAGGGACGGAGTGAAGCTTTCTTT.

V usage is TRBV10-1 and J usage is TRBJ1-2, with no clear D. CDR1 is WNHNN and CDR2 is SYGVQD in the germline V gene (reference sequence). V was pared by 4 bases and J by 5 bases, with 11 bases between. The CDR3 has 13 residues. CDR3: CASSASGGYGYTF. CDR3 bases: TGCGCCAGCAGTGCGTCAGGTGGATATGGCTACACCTTC.

The chain has TRBV28 and TRBJ2-7; 7 positions match TRBD2. The CDR3 runs 13 residues. Germline CDR1 MDHEN, CDR2 SYDVKM. Losses at the gene ends were 4 bases for V and 6 bases for J; bases not matched to a gene: 6. CDR3 sequence reads: CASSWAGVIEQYF. The CDR3 DNA reads TGTGCCAGCAGTTGGGCGGGGGTAATCGAGCAGTACTTC.

The chain links TRBV6-5 to TRBJ2-2; D is possibly TRBD1 (5 bases). Trimming removed 4 bases at V and 1 base at J, with 7 bases between. Germline CDR1 MNHEY, CDR2 SVGAGI. The CDR3 totals 14 residues. CDR3: CASSFDRNTGELFF. CDR3 DNA: TGTGCCAGCAGTTTCGACAGGAACACCGGGGAGCTGTTTTTT.

This chain uses TRBV30 with TRBJ1-1, with TRBD1 identical over 8 bases. V was clipped by 0 bases and J by 1 base; unmatched bases: 7. CDR1 and CDR2 from the germline V gene are GTSNPN and SVGIG (reference sequence). The CDR3 spans 16 residues. The chain's CDR3 is CAWSVIRGQGNTEAFF. The CDR3 region has the DNA TGTGCCTGGAGTGTGATCCGTGGACAGGGGAACACTGAAGCTTTCTTT.

The rearrangement uses TRBV6-1 and TRBJ2-2, with 8 bases fitting TRBD1. The CDR3 has 15 residues. Germline CDR1 and CDR2: MNHNS and SASEGT. With V trimmed by 3 bases and J by 1 base, 1 base remained unmatched. CDR3 nucleotides: TGTGCCAGCAGTGACGGACAGGGGAACACCGGGGAGCTGTTTTTT. It translates to CASSDGQGNTGELFF.

The chain links TRBV7-6 to TRBJ2-1, with no clear D. CDR1 and CDR2 from the germline V gene are SGHVS and FNYEAQ. The CDR3 loop spans 13 amino acids. The V end lost 0 bases, the J end lost 8 bases, and 8 bases lay between the germline ends. CDR3 region: CASSLAGLDEQFF. The CDR3 nucleotides are TGTGCCAGCAGCTTAGCGGGCTTAGATGAGCAGTTCTTC.

This rearrangement joins TRBV2 to TRBJ1-2; D possibly corresponds to TRBD1 (5 bases). Trimming pared 7 bases from V and 8 bases from J, leaving 20 bases between. In germline, CDR1 is SNHLY, CDR2 FYNNEI. The CDR3 runs 14 residues. The CDR3 coding sequence is TGTGCCAGCATTGGGTCCAGGGAAAACGACGGCTACACCTTC. Translated: CASIGSRENDGYTF.

This chain uses TRBV28 with TRBJ2-6; 8 nucleotides agree with TRBD1. Germline CDR1 is MDHEN and CDR2 is SYDVKM. The CDR3 loop spans 18 amino acids. Trimming at V came to 7 bases and at J to 1 base, leaving 12 bases not matched to a gene. The CDR3 DNA reads as TGTGCCAGCACCCCCGGAGGACAGGGTTTGTCTGGGGCCAACGTCCTGACTTTC. This codes for CASTPGGQGLSGANVLTF.

The genes are TRBV14 and TRBJ2-2, with D maybe TRBD1 (6 bases). The CDR3 is 14 residues long. The V end was cut by 1 base, the J end by 3 bases, with 6 bases between. CDR1 is SGHDN and CDR2 is FVKESK in the germline V gene. The CDR3 DNA reads as TGTGCCAGCAGCCAAGGGACAGACACCGGGGAGCTGTTTTTT. Its translation is CASSQGTDTGELFF.

This clone has only one observation. V gene TRBV7-9 combines with J gene TRBJ2-3, with D perhaps matching TRBD2 (6 bases). Trimming took 1 base from V and 3 from J, leaving 11 bases between them. Germline V gene lookup returns CDR1 SEHNR and CDR2 FQNEAQ (reference sequence). The CDR3 contains 15 residues. The DNA for the CDR3 is TGTGCCAGCAGCTTAGGGTGGGGGAGGACAGATACGCAGTATTTT. As protein: CASSLGWGRTDTQYF.

CDR3 coding DNA: TGTGCCAGCAGTCCAAGGTCCGGGGCAGTTTCTGGAAACACCATATATTTT. Its translation is CASSPRSGAVSGNTIYF. This rearrangement joins TRBV28 to TRBJ1-3; D perhaps matches TRBD1 (5 bases). This CDR3 has 17 residues. Deletions cut 5 bases from V and 1 base from J, with 18 bases between. Looked up from germline, CDR1 is MDHEN and CDR2 is SYDVKM.

This rearrangement joins TRBV5-1 to TRBJ2-5, with a possible D match to TRBD2 (7 bases). There are 14 residues in the CDR3. Germline V gene sequence: CDR1 SGHRS, CDR2 YFSETQ. Trimming shortened V by 0 bases and J by 9 bases, and 15 bases separated the two germline ends. The CDR3 loop is CASSLEGGAGAQYF. The CDR3 bases are TGCGCCAGCAGCTTGGAGGGGGGGGCTGGGGCCCAGTACTTC.

V and J are TRBV18 and TRBJ1-5; possibly TRBD1 for D (5 bases). Trimming removed 3 bases at V and 8 bases at J, with 11 bases between. This CDR3 region has 13 residues. Germline assignment: CDR1 KGHSH and CDR2 LQKENI. The CDR3 DNA sequence: TGTGCCAGCTCACCCGGTCCGGGGGAGCCCCAGCATTTT. It yields the protein CASSPGPGEPQHF.

V is TRBV15 and J is TRBJ1-5, with D possibly being TRBD1 (6 bases). V gave up 0 bases and J gave up 3 bases, with 9 bases separating them. The CDR3 length is 15 residues. From germline, CDR1 is LNHNV and CDR2 YYDKDF (reference sequence). The DNA of the CDR3 is TGTGCCACCAGCAGAGAGGGGGGGCCCAATCAGCCCCAGCATTTT. Translation gives CATSREGGPNQPQHF.

This rearrangement joins TRBV12-1 to TRBJ2-7; the table's D call, TRBD2, was not checked against the DNA. TRBV12-1 is noted as a pseudogene. The CDR3 runs to 17 residues. The CDR3 nucleotides are TGTGCCAGCAGCTCATGGCTTCTAGCGGGGGGTTCCTACGAGCAGTACTTC. Translating gives CASSSWLLAGGSYEQYF.

This clone showed up just a few times. The CDR3 region has the DNA TGTGCCAGCAGCAAAGCCGGACAGGGGGCGGGTTCCAGCTATAGCAATCAGCCCCAGCATTTT. Encoded protein: CASSKAGQGAGSSYSNQPQHF. The gene calls are TRBV21-1 and TRBJ1-5; TRBD1 was called by the table and not checked on the DNA. TRBV21-1 is a recognized pseudogene. CDR3 size: 21 residues.

This clone was counted a single time. J is TRBJ1-5 and V is TRBV10-3, with TRBD1 matching over 8 bases. Germline CDR1 reads ENHRY; CDR2 reads SYGVKD. This CDR3 comprises 12 residues. V lost 9 bases and J lost 6; bases outside the gene matches: 4. CDR3 nucleotide sequence: TGTGCCATTTCAGGGGGCGGTCAGCCCCAGCATTTT. The encoded protein is CAISGGGQPQHF.

The genes are TRBV25-1 and TRBJ1-4; D may be TRBD1 (5 bases). With 4 bases removed from V and 5 bases from J, the gap between germline ends came to 8 bases. The CDR3 length is 13 residues. Germline CDR1 is MGHDK and CDR2 is SYGVNS. CDR3 in amino acids: CASSAGRNEKLFF. The DNA for the CDR3 is TGTGCCAGCAGTGCAGGGCGGAATGAAAAACTGTTTTTT.

The genes are TRBV5-4 and TRBJ2-7; D is unresolved. CDR1 SGHNT and CDR2 YYREEE come from the germline V gene (reference sequence). Trimming took off 5 bases at V and 3 bases at J, with 12 bases between the two ends. The CDR3 covers 13 residues. CDR3: CASSVMGIYEQYV. CDR3 nucleotides: TGTGCCAGCAGTGTTATGGGGATCTACGAGCAGTACGTC.

The V and J genes are TRBV5-1 and TRBJ2-7; 11 bases match TRBD2. This CDR3 region has 15 residues. Germline V CDR1 and CDR2: SGHRS, YFSETQ. V dropped 0 bases and J dropped 4; count of bases not matched to a gene: 3. For the CDR3, the DNA is TGCGCCAGCAGCTTGGTACTAGCGGGAGAGTACGAGCAGTACTTC. This translates into CASSLVLAGEYEQYF. The variable domain in full, with the rest retrieved from reference TRBV5-1 and TRBJ2-7, is KAGVTQTPRYLIKTRGQQVTLSCSPISGHRSVSWYQQTPGQGLQFLFEYFSETQRNKGNFPGRFSGRQFSNSRSEMNVSTLELGDSALYLCASSLVLAGEYEQYFGPGTRLTVT.

The rearrangement uses TRBV19 and TRBJ2-3; 8 bases agree with TRBD2. V lost 7 bases and J lost 3; bases outside the gene matches: 6. CDR1 is LNHDA, CDR2 SQIVND, per germline (reference sequence). The CDR3 spans 14 residues. The CDR3 region is CASKDGRVTDTQYF. As DNA, the CDR3 is TGTGCCAGTAAAGACGGGAGGGTTACAGATACGCAGTATTTT.

This sequence joins TRBV21-1 and TRBJ2-2; the listed D gene, TRBD2, was not tested against the DNA. TRBV21-1 is labeled a pseudogene. The CDR3 runs to 16 residues. The CDR3 loop is CASSKEKRLYTGELFF. In nucleotides, the CDR3 is TGTGCCAGCAGCAAAGAAAAGAGACTCTACACCGGGGAGCTGTTTTTT.

The gene calls are TRBV11-2 and TRBJ2-2; D gene ambiguous. V was trimmed by 6 bases and J by 9 bases, leaving 5 bases between them. Germline CDR1 and CDR2: SGHAT and FQNNGV. This CDR3 comprises 10 residues. In nucleotides, the CDR3 is TGTGCCAGCAGTCATCGGGAGCTGTTTTTT. Translated, it gives CASSHRELFF.

A single count supports this clone. This rearrangement joins TRBV6-5 to TRBJ1-1, with 10 bases that match TRBD1. CDR1 and CDR2 (germline): MNHEY, SVGAGI. CDR3 length equals 15 residues. V was pared by 2 bases and J by 7 bases, with 7 bases of the junction left unmatched. CDR3 bases: TGTGCCAGCAGTTACCCGGGGACAGGGGTGGTTGAAGCTTTCTTT. Translating gives CASSYPGTGVVEAFF.